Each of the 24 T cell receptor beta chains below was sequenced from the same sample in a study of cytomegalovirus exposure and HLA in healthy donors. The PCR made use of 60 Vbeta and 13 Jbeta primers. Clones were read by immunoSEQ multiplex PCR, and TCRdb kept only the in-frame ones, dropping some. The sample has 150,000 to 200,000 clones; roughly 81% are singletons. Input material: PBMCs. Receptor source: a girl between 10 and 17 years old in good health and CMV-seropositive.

CDR3 sequence reads: CASSVVASGGATDTQYF. DNA of the CDR3: TGTGCCAGCAGCGTAGTGGCTAGCGGGGGGGCCACAGATACGCAGTATTTT. This sequence joins TRBV9 and TRBJ2-3, with TRBD2 matching 12 bases. Trimming removed 0 bases from V and 2 bases from J; junction bases left unmatched: 4. Germline loops: CDR1 SGDLS, CDR2 YYNGEE. CDR3 length: 17 amino acids.

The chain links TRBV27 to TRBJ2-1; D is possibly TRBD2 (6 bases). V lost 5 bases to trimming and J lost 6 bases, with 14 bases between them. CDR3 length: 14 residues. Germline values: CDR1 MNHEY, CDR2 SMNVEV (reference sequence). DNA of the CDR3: TGTGCCAGCAGTCCAAGGACCGGGGGCAATGAGCAGTTCTTC. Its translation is CASSPRTGGNEQFF.

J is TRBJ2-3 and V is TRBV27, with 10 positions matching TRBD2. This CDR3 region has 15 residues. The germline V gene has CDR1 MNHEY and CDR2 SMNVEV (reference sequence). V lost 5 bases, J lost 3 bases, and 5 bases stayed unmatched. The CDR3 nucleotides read TGTGCCAGCAGTCAAGGACTAGCGGTGACAGATACGCAGTATTTT. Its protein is CASSQGLAVTDTQYF.

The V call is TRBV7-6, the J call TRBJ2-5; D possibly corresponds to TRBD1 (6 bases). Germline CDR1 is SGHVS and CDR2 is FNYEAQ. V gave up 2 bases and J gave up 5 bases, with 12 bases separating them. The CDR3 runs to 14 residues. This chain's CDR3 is CASSLKWGPETQYF. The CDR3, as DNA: TGTGCCAGCAGCTTAAAATGGGGGCCCGAGACCCAGTACTTC.

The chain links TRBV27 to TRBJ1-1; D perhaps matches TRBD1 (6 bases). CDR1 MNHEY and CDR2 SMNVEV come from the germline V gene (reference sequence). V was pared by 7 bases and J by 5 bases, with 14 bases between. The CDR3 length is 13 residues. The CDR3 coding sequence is TGTGCCAGCAACCCCAGGGGCACAACTGAAGCTTTCTTT. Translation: CASNPRGTTEAFF.

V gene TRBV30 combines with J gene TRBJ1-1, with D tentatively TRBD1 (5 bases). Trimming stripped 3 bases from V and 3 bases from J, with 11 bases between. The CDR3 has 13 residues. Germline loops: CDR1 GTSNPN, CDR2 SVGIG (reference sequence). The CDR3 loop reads CAWRARGDTEAFF. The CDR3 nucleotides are TGTGCCTGGAGGGCACGGGGGGACACTGAAGCTTTCTTT.

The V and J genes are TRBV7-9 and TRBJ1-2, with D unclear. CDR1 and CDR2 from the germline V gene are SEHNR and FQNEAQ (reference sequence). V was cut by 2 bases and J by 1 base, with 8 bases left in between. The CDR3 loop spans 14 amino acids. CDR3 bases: TGTGCCAGCAGCTTATCCCCCCGTAACTATGGCTACACCTTC. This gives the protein CASSLSPRNYGYTF.

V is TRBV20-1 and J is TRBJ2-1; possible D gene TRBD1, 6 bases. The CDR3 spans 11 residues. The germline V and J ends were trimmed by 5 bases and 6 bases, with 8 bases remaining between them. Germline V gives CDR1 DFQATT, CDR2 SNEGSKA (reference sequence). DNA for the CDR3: TGCAGTGCTTGGACAGTCAATGAGCAGTTCTTC. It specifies CSAWTVNEQFF.

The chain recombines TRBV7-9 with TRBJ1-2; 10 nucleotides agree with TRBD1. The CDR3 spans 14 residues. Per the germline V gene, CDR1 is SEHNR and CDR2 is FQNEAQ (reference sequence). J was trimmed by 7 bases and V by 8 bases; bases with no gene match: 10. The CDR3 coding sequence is TGTGCCAGCCTATCGGGACAGGGGATAAGTGGCTACACCTTC. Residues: CASLSGQGISGYTF.

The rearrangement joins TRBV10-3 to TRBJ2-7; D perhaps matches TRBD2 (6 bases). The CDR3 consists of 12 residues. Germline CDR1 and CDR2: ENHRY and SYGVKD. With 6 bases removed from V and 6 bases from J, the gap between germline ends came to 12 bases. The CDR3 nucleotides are TGTGCCATCAGCCCCGGGGGTAGCGAGCAGTACTTC. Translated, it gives CAISPGGSEQYF.

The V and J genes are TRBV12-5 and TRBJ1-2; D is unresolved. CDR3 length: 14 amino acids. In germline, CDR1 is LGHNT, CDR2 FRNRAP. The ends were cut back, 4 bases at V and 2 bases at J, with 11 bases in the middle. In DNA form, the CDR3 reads TGTGCTAGTGGTTCCTTTAAACGGAACTATGGCTACACCTTC. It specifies CASGSFKRNYGYTF. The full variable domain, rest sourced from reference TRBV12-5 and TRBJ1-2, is DARVTQTPRHKVTEMGQEVTMRCQPILGHNTVFWYRQTMMQGLELLAYFRNRAPLDDSGMPKDRFSAEMPDATLATLKIQPSEPRDSAVYFCASGSFKRNYGYTFGSGTRLTVV.

In DNA form, the CDR3 reads TGTGCCAGCAGTTTATCGGTGGGGGGAACTAGGAACACTGAAGCTTTCTTT. This translates into CASSLSVGGTRNTEAFF. The V and J genes are TRBV27 and TRBJ1-1; tentative D call: TRBD1 (5 bases). Germline CDR1 and CDR2: MNHEY and SMNVEV (reference sequence). Trimming left V 0 bases short and J 1 base short, with 15 bases between. The CDR3 contains 17 residues.

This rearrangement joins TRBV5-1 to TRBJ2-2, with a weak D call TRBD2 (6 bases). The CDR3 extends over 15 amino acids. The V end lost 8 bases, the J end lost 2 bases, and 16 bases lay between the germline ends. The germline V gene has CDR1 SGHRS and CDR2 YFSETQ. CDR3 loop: CASIKEGFNTGELFF. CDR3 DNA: TGCGCCAGTATCAAGGAGGGATTTAACACCGGGGAGCTGTTTTTT.

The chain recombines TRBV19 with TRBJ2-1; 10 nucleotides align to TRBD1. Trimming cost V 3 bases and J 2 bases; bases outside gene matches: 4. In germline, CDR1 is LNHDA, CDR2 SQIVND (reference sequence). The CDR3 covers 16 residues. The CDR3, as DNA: TGTGCCAGTAGTATCCCCGGGACAGGGGCCTACAATGAGCAGTTCTTC. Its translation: CASSIPGTGAYNEQFF.

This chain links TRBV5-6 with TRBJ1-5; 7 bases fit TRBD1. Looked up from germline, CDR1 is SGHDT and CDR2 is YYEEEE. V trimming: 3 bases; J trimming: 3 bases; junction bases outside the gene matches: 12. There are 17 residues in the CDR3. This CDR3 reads CASSCLPGQENNQPQHF. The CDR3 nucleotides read TGTGCCAGCAGCTGCCTACCTGGACAGGAGAACAATCAGCCCCAGCATTTT.

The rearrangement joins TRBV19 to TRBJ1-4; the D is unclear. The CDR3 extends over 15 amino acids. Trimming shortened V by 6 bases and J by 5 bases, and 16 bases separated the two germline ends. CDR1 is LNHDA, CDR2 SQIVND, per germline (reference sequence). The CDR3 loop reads CASSPHEGSNEKLFF. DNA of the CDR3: TGTGCCAGTAGCCCCCATGAGGGTTCAAATGAAAAACTGTTTTTT.

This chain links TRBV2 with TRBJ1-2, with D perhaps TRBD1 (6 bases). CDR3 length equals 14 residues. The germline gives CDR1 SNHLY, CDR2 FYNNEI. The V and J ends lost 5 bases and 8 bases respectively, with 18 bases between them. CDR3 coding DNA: TGTGCCAGCAGTCAACAGGGTGGGCAGAGCGGCTACACCTTC. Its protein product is CASSQQGGQSGYTF.

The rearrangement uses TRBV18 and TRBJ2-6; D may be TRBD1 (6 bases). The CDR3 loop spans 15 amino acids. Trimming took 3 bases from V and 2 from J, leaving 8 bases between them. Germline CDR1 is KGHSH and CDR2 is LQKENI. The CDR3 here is CASSPDRPGANVLTF. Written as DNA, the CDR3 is TGTGCCAGCTCACCTGACAGGCCTGGGGCCAACGTCCTGACTTTC.

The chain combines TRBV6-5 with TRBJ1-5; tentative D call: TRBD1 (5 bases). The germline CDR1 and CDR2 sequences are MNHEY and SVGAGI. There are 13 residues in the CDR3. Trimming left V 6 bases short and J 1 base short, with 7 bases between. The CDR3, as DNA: TGTGCCAGCAGCAGGGCCAGCAATCAGCCCCAGCATTTT. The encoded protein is CASSRASNQPQHF.

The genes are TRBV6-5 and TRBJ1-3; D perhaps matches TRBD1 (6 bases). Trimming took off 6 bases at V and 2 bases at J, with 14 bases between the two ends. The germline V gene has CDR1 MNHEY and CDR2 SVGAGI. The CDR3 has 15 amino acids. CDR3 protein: CASSRNRATGNTIYF. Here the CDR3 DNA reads TGTGCCAGCAGCCGTAACAGGGCTACTGGAAACACCATATATTTT.

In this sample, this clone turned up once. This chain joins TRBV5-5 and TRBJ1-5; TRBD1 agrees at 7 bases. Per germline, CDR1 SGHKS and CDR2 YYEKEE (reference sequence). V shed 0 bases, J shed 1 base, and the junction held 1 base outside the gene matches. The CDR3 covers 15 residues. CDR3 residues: CASSLGDRSNQPQHF. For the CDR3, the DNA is TGTGCCAGCAGCTTGGGGGACAGAAGCAATCAGCCCCAGCATTTT.

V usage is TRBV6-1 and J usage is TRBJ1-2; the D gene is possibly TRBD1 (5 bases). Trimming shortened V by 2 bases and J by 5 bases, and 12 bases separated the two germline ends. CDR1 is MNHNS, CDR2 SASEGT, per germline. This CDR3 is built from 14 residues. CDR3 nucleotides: TGTGCCAGCAGTGAATTATCGGACATTTATGGCTACACCTTC. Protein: CASSELSDIYGYTF.

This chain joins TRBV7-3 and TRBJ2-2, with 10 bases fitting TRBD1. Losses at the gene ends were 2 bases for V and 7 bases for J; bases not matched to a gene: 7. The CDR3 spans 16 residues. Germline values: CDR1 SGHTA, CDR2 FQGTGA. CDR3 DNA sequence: TGTGCCAGCAGCTTAGGGACAGGGGCCAACCTCGGGGAGCTGTTTTTT. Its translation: CASSLGTGANLGELFF.

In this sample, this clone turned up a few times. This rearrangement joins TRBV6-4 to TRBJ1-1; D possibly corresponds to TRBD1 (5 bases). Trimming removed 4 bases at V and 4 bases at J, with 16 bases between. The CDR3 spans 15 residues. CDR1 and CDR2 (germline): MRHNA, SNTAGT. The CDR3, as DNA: TGTGCCAGCAGTGTAGGGGTAGGGGAGGTCACTGAAGCTTTCTTT. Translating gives CASSVGVGEVTEAFF.